The sequence of this T cell receptor beta chain was determined in a study of T-cell memory formation after mild COVID-19. The V gene lost 6 bases and the J gene lost 7 bases, with 19 bases spanning the gap. The germline gives CDR1 DFQATT, CDR2 SNEGSKA (reference sequence). The CDR3 length is 14 residues. A single record per CDR3 protein comes from TCRdb applying MiXCR to the 5' RACE reads. The sample consists of approximately 300,000 distinct CDR3 sequences, 15% to 20% of them appearing once. The V gene is TRBV20-1, the J gene TRBJ2-4; D uncertain. Sequenced material: PBMCs or a T cell subset sorted from them (not recorded which). The sequence came from a man aged 18 to 35 who had mild COVID-19 (a few samples of this study predate the infection). Cell type and time point are not known. CDR3 in amino acids: CSALPVGLRNIQYF. The CDR3 DNA reads as TGCAGTGCCCTACCCGTGGGCCTGCGGAACATTCAGTACTTC.